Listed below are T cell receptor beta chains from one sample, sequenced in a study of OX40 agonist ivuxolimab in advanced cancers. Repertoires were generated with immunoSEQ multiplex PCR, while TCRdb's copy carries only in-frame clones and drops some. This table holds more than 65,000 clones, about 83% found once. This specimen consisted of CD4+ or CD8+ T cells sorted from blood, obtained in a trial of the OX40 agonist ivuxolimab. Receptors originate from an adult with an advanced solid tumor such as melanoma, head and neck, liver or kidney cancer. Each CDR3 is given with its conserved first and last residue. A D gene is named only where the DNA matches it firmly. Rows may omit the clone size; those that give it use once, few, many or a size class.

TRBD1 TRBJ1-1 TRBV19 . CASLGQPNTEAFF TGTGCCAGCCTGGGACAGCCGAACACTGAAGCTTTCTTT
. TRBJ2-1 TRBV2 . CASFFVGEGPFYNEQFF TGTGCCAGCTTTTTCGTGGGAGAGGGACCCTTCTACAATGAGCAGTTCTTC
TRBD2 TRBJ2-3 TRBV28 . CASSTSGDGTDTQYF TGTGCCAGCAGTACTAGCGGGGATGGCACAGATACGCAGTATTTT
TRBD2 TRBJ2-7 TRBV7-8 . CASSLGLAATYEQYF TGTGCCAGCAGCTTGGGACTAGCGGCTACCTACGAGCAGTACTTC
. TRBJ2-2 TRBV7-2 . CASSLVIPNWRYTGELFF TGTGCCAGCAGCTTAGTTATCCCCAACTGGCGGTACACCGGGGAGCTGTTTTTT
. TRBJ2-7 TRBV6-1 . CASSEVVGTIVPDYEQYF TGTGCCAGCAGTGAAGTCGTCGGGACAATCGTTCCGGACTACGAGCAGTACTTC
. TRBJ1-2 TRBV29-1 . CSAPEPFNYGYTF TGCAGCGCCCCCGAGCCTTTTAACTATGGCTACACCTTC
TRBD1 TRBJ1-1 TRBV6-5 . CASRDRDWNTEAFF TGTGCCAGCAGAGACAGGGATTGGAACACTGAAGCTTTCTTT
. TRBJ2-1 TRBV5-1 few CASSLPNNEQFF TGCGCCAGCAGCTTGCCGAACAATGAGCAGTTCTTC
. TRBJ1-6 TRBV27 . CASSPLSSGGNSPLHF TGTGCCAGCAGTCCCCTTTCGTCGGGTGGGAATTCACCCCTCCACTTT
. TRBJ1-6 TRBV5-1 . CASSLTGHNSPLHF TGCGCCAGCAGCTTGACAGGGCATAATTCACCCCTCCACTTT
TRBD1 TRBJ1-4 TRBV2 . CASRSGTGNEKLFF TGTGCCAGCAGGTCCGGGACAGGAAATGAAAAACTGTTTTTT
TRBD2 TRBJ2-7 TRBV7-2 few CASSSPLLAGGPHF TGTGCCAGCAGCTCGCCTCTGCTAGCGGGAGGGCCGCACTTC
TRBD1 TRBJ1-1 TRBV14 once CASSPRTGSMNTEAFF TGTGCCAGCAGCCCGAGGACAGGTAGCATGAACACTGAAGCTTTCTTT
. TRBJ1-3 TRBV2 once CASSDLGASGNTIYF TGTGCCAGCAGTGACTTGGGGGCCTCTGGAAACACCATATATTTT
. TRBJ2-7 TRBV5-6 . CASSRLGVWSYEQYF TGTGCCAGCAGCCGGTTGGGGGTCTGGTCCTACGAGCAGTACTTC
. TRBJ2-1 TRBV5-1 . CASSFAGEQFF TGCGCCAGCAGCTTCGCGGGGGAGCAGTTCTTC
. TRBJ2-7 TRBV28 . CASSLRGGSYEQYF TGTGCCAGCAGTTTAAGGGGGGGCTCCTACGAGCAGTACTTC
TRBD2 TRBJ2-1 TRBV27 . CASSSKRLAGGLYNEQFF TGTGCCAGCAGTTCCAAGCGACTAGCGGGGGGGCTCTACAATGAGCAGTTCTTC
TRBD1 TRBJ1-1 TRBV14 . CASSWGQGFEAFF TGTGCCAGCAGCTGGGGACAGGGATTTGAAGCTTTCTTT
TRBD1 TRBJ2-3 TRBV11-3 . CASSSAGGGQGPDTQYF TGTGCCAGCAGCTCCGCTGGGGGGGGACAGGGACCAGATACGCAGTATTTT
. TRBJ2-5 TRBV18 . CASSPEGGGPQTQYF TGTGCCAGCTCACCAGAGGGGGGAGGGCCTCAAACCCAGTACTTC